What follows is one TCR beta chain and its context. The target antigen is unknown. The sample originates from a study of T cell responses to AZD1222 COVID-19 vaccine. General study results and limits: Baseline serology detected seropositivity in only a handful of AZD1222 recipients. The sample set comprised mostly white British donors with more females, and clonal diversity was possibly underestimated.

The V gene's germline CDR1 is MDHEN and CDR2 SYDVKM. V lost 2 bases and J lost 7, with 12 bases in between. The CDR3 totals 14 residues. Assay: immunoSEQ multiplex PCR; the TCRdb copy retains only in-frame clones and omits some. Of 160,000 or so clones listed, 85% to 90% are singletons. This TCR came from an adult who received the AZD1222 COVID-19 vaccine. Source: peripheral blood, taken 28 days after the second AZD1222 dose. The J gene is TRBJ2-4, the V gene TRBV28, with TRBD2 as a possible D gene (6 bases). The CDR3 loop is CASSLEAGRNIQYF. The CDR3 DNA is TGTGCCAGCAGTTTAGAGGCGGGGCGGAACATTCAGTACTTC.